This passage covers 26 T cell receptor beta chains from one sample sequenced in a study of T-cell reconstitution after alpha-beta-depleted transplantation in children. This sample's TCRbeta library carried unique molecular identifier barcodes. TCRdb analysed the PCR reads with MiXCR anew, one entry per CDR3 protein. The sample shows approximately 390,000 distinct CDR3 sequences, 11% of them seen only once. The sample consisted of PBMCs from the stem cell graft donor, taken from the stem cell graft. These TCRs come from a human donor who donated a stem cell graft to a child with acute myeloid leukemia.

In its sample, this clonotype was seen a few times. V is TRBV29-1 and J is TRBJ2-2; no clear D gene. This CDR3 has 14 amino acids. Trimming took off 4 bases at V and 2 bases at J, with 11 bases between the two ends. Per the germline V gene, CDR1 is SQVTM and CDR2 is ANQGSEA. The CDR3 loop reads CSVVRNTNTGELFF. The CDR3, as DNA: TGCAGCGTTGTTCGGAATACCAACACCGGGGAGCTGTTTTTT.

This clonotype was counted many times. This chain uses TRBV29-1 with TRBJ1-1; D uncertain. V was clipped by 1 base and J by 3 bases, with 12 bases between them. CDR3 length: 14 residues. Germline CDR1 and CDR2: SQVTM and ANQGSEA. The CDR3 DNA is TGCAGCGTTGAAGGGTCAGGCAGTTACACTGAAGCTTTCTTT. Translation gives CSVEGSGSYTEAFF. The complete variable domain, with remaining parts taken from reference TRBV29-1 and TRBJ1-1, reads SAVISQKPSRDICQRGTSLTIQCQVDSQVTMMFWYRQQPGQSLTLIATANQGSEATYESGFVIDKFPISRPNLTFSTLTVSNMSPEDSSIYLCSVEGSGSYTEAFFGQGTRLTVV.

This clonotype was observed at least ten times. V is TRBV4-3 and J is TRBJ2-1; 7 positions match TRBD2. CDR3 length: 18 residues. Germline V gene data show CDR1 as LGHNA and CDR2 as YSLEER. V was pared by 1 base and J by 0 bases, with 9 bases of the junction left unmatched. The CDR3 coding sequence is TGCGCCAGCAGCCAAGTAAGCGCTAGCGGATTCTCCTACAATGAGCAGTTCTTC. Its protein is CASSQVSASGFSYNEQFF.

The chain has TRBV9 and TRBJ2-1; D gene ambiguous. CDR1 is SGDLS and CDR2 is YYNGEE in the germline V gene. Trimming shortened V by 6 bases and J by 6 bases, and 22 bases separated the two germline ends. The CDR3 is made up of 16 amino acids. The CDR3 DNA reads TGTGCCAGCACGGCTCCTCCCCACAGCTCACTCAATGAGCAGTTCTTC. Translation gives CASTAPPHSSLNEQFF.

This rearrangement joins TRBV5-1 to TRBJ1-1; 7 nucleotides agree with TRBD1. Per the germline V gene, CDR1 is SGHRS and CDR2 is YFSETQ. Losses at the gene ends were 7 bases for V and 4 bases for J; bases not matched to a gene: 13. This CDR3 has 15 residues. CDR3 sequence reads: CASGTGTQGFTEAFF. The DNA for the CDR3 is TGCGCCAGCGGAACCGGAACACAGGGGTTCACTGAAGCTTTCTTT. Full variable domain (missing parts from reference TRBV5-1 and TRBJ1-1): KAGVTQTPRYLIKTRGQQVTLSCSPISGHRSVSWYQQTPGQGLQFLFEYFSETQRNKGNFPGRFSGRQFSNSRSEMNVSTLELGDSALYLCASGTGTQGFTEAFFGQGTRLTVV.

This sequence joins TRBV11-2 and TRBJ2-3, with 10 positions matching TRBD1. The CDR3 spans 15 residues. The J segment lost 6 bases and the V segment lost 5 bases, leaving 8 bases of the junction unmatched. Germline CDR1 reads SGHAT; CDR2 reads FQNNGV. The CDR3 nucleotides read TGTGCCAGCAGCCTCGGGACAGGGGTAGTGGATACGCAGTATTTT. It is translated as CASSLGTGVVDTQYF.

This clonotype occurred a few times. V gene TRBV20-1 combines with J gene TRBJ2-7, with TRBD1 identical over 7 bases. The CDR3 contains 12 residues. Trimming took 4 bases from V and 3 from J; bases not matched to a gene: 3. The germline V gene encodes CDR1 DFQATT and CDR2 SNEGSKA (reference sequence). The CDR3 DNA sequence: TGCAGTGCTAAGGGACAGAGCTACGAGCAGTACGTC. This gives the protein CSAKGQSYEQYV.

This clonotype appeared a few times. The chain recombines TRBV20-1 with TRBJ1-5, with D unclear. Trimming took 1 base from V and 0 from J, leaving 7 bases between them. This CDR3 spans 14 amino acids. CDR1 DFQATT and CDR2 SNEGSKA come from the germline V gene (reference sequence). For the CDR3, the DNA is TGCAGTGCTAGAGGGCGGGATAGCAATCAGCCCCAGCATTTT. Translated, it gives CSARGRDSNQPQHF.

The genes are TRBV3-1 and TRBJ2-2, with TRBD2 matching over 7 bases. The CDR3 spans 16 residues. Germline CDR1 reads LGHDT; CDR2 reads YNNKEL (reference sequence). V shed 8 bases and J 5 bases; nucleotides not matched to a gene: 14. DNA of the CDR3: TGTGCCAGCTCCAGCAACGGCGGGAGCGGGACCGGGGAGCTGTTTTTT. Residues: CASSSNGGSGTGELFF.

V gene TRBV7-2 combines with J gene TRBJ2-1, with 10 positions matching TRBD2. This CDR3 comprises 15 residues. Trimming removed 4 bases from V and 6 bases from J; junction bases left unmatched: 6. Germline lookup yields CDR1 SGHTA and CDR2 FQGNSA. The CDR3 bases are TGTGCCAGCAGCTCTAGCGGGAGAGTTGGCAATGAGCAGTTCTTC. It specifies CASSSSGRVGNEQFF.

The rearrangement joins TRBV5-1 to TRBJ2-5; D might be TRBD2 (7 bases). V lost 1 base and J 5 bases, leaving 21 bases between the germline ends. CDR3 length: 17 residues. Germline loops: CDR1 SGHRS, CDR2 YFSETQ. The CDR3 sequence: CASSLNFLYREGETQYF. In DNA, the CDR3 is TGCGCCAGCAGCTTGAATTTTCTGTACAGGGAGGGGGAGACCCAGTACTTC. Complete variable domain (other parts from reference TRBV5-1 and TRBJ2-5): KAGVTQTPRYLIKTRGQQVTLSCSPISGHRSVSWYQQTPGQGLQFLFEYFSETQRNKGNFPGRFSGRQFSNSRSEMNVSTLELGDSALYLCASSLNFLYREGETQYFGPGTRLLVL.

This clonotype has a count of ten or more. The chain combines TRBV3-1 with TRBJ2-5, with D uncertain. Per germline, CDR1 LGHDT and CDR2 YNNKEL (reference sequence). With 4 bases removed from V and 1 base from J, the gap between germline ends came to 7 bases. CDR3 size: 13 residues. The CDR3: CASSPAPQETQYF. CDR3 nucleotides: TGTGCCAGCAGCCCGGCCCCCCAAGAGACCCAGTACTTC.

This rearrangement joins TRBV20-1 to TRBJ2-5, with TRBD1 matching over 8 bases. The CDR3 has 16 amino acids. Germline V lookup: CDR1 DFQATT, CDR2 SNEGSKA (reference sequence). J gave up 5 bases and V 0 bases, and 11 bases lay outside the gene matches. CDR3: CSARDGARGLMETQYF. The DNA for the CDR3 is TGCAGTGCTAGAGACGGGGCCAGGGGGCTCATGGAGACCCAGTACTTC.

This clonotype was detected a few times. The chain couples TRBV7-2 to TRBJ2-2, with TRBD1 as a possible D gene (5 bases). V lost 1 base and J 13 bases, leaving 16 bases between the germline ends. The CDR3 consists of 14 residues. Germline CDR1 and CDR2: SGHTA and FQGNSA. The CDR3, as DNA: TGTGCCAGCAGCTTAGAAGTGTGGCAGGGTGTGCTGTTTTTT. Its translation: CASSLEVWQGVLFF.

The CDR3 protein is CASSFDTANYGYTF. The CDR3 DNA follows: TGTGCCAGCAGCTTTGACACGGCTAACTATGGCTACACCTTC. The chain joins TRBV7-9 to TRBJ1-2; D remains unclear. This CDR3 has 14 residues. Trimming took 3 bases from V and 0 from J, leaving 8 bases between them. Per the germline V gene, CDR1 is SEHNR and CDR2 is FQNEAQ (reference sequence).

This clonotype came up a few times. DNA for the CDR3: TGTGCCAGCAGCCTAACTAGGACCTACGAGCAGTACTTC. It translates to CASSLTRTYEQYF. V gene TRBV7-9 combines with J gene TRBJ2-7, with D possibly being TRBD2 (5 bases). The CDR3 sequence is 13 residues long. Germline V gene lookup returns CDR1 SEHNR and CDR2 FQNEAQ (reference sequence). V lost 5 bases and J 2 bases, leaving 10 bases between the germline ends.

There are many counts of this clonotype. The V gene is TRBV9, the J gene TRBJ1-1; TRBD1 aligns across 8 bases. The V gene end was trimmed by 0 bases and the J gene end by 0 bases; junction bases not matched to a gene: 1. This CDR3 has 15 amino acids. Looked up from germline, CDR1 is SGDLS and CDR2 is YYNGEE. The CDR3 protein is CASSVGTGMNTEAFF. The CDR3 coding sequence is TGTGCCAGCAGCGTAGGGACAGGGATGAACACTGAAGCTTTCTTT. The whole variable domain, remainder taken from reference TRBV9 and TRBJ1-1, is DSGVTQTPKHLITATGQRVTLRCSPRSGDLSVYWYQQSLDQGLQFLIQYYNGEERAKGNILERFSAQQFPDLHSELNLSSLELGDSALYFCASSVGTGMNTEAFFGQGTRLTVV.

The rearrangement joins TRBV10-3 to TRBJ1-2; D uncertain. CDR1 is ENHRY and CDR2 is SYGVKD in the germline V gene. Trimming cost V 0 bases and J 4 bases, with 3 bases left between them. CDR3 length: 12 residues. The CDR3 spells CAISESSYGYTF. CDR3 in DNA: TGTGCCATCAGTGAGTCGAGCTATGGCTACACCTTC.

This clonotype has only a few counts. This chain connects TRBV7-6 to TRBJ2-1; D is uncertain. This CDR3 contains 15 residues. The germline V and J ends were trimmed by 5 bases and 5 bases, with 16 bases remaining between them. The germline CDR1 and CDR2 sequences are SGHVS and FNYEAQ. The CDR3 here is CASSPSLAGHNEQFF. The DNA for the CDR3 is TGTGCCAGCAGCCCAAGTCTCGCTGGGCACAATGAGCAGTTCTTC.

The chain employs TRBV14 and TRBJ2-5; 7 positions agree with TRBD2. Germline assignment: CDR1 SGHDN and CDR2 FVKESK. This CDR3 spans 14 amino acids. V was clipped by 5 bases and J by 4 bases; unmatched bases: 7. The CDR3 loop reads CASSRTRGPETQYF. As DNA, the CDR3 is TGTGCCAGCAGCAGGACTAGGGGCCCAGAGACCCAGTACTTC.

This chain links TRBV7-2 with TRBJ2-7; TRBD2 aligns across 9 bases. Germline trimming cut 0 bases from V and 6 bases from J; bases unmatched to any gene: 6. CDR1 SGHTA and CDR2 FQGNSA come from the germline V gene. The CDR3 is 15 residues long. For the CDR3, the DNA is TGTGCCAGCAGCTTAGCTAGCGGGGGCCCCCGCGAGCAGTACGTC. Protein: CASSLASGGPREQYV.

Regarding this clonotype: This may be a read error, as it is one base from a much larger clone. The chain couples TRBV5-1 to TRBJ2-1; D possibly corresponds to TRBD1 (6 bases). The CDR3 contains 16 residues. V lost 1 base and J 10 bases, leaving 21 bases between the germline ends. The germline V gene has CDR1 SGHRS and CDR2 YFSETQ. The CDR3 nucleotides are TGCGCCAGCAGCTTGTTGACTATCGGGTTTGGGGGCGAGCAGTTCTTC. Residues: CASSLLTIGFGGEQFF.

This chain joins TRBV5-1 and TRBJ2-1, with 7 bases aligning to TRBD2. Germline V lookup: CDR1 SGHRS, CDR2 YFSETQ. Germline trimming cut 7 bases from V and 8 bases from J; bases unmatched to any gene: 15. The CDR3 totals 15 residues. CDR3 sequence (DNA): TGCGCCAGCCGACATGCGGGAGATGCCATACATGAGCAGTTCTTC. Protein sequence: CASRHAGDAIHEQFF.

A note on this clonotype: This may be a read error: a much more frequent sequence differs by one nucleotide. The rearrangement joins TRBV7-3 to TRBJ2-1; no definite D call. CDR1 and CDR2 (germline): SGHTA, FQGTGA. The CDR3 extends over 15 amino acids. The DNA for the CDR3 is TGTGCCAGCAGCTTTGGGCGGTCCTCCTACAATGACCAGTTCTTC. Encoded protein: CASSFGRSSYNDQFF.

This clonotype was detected many times. The chain recombines TRBV5-1 with TRBJ2-7, with D perhaps matching TRBD2 (5 bases). This CDR3 spans 13 amino acids. Germline V gene lookup returns CDR1 SGHRS and CDR2 YFSETQ. The V gene lost 4 bases and the J gene lost 2 bases, with 10 bases spanning the gap. This CDR3 reads CASSEGFTYEQYF. The CDR3 DNA follows: TGCGCCAGCAGCGAGGGATTTACCTACGAGCAGTACTTC.

The chain is built from TRBV29-1 and TRBJ2-7; TRBD1 is a possible D gene (6 bases). V lost 4 bases to trimming and J lost 0 bases, with 7 bases between them. The CDR3 runs 12 residues. Germline CDR1 and CDR2: SQVTM and ANQGSEA. CDR3 loop: CSVARGSYEQYF. CDR3 nucleotides: TGCAGCGTTGCCAGGGGCTCCTACGAGCAGTACTTC.